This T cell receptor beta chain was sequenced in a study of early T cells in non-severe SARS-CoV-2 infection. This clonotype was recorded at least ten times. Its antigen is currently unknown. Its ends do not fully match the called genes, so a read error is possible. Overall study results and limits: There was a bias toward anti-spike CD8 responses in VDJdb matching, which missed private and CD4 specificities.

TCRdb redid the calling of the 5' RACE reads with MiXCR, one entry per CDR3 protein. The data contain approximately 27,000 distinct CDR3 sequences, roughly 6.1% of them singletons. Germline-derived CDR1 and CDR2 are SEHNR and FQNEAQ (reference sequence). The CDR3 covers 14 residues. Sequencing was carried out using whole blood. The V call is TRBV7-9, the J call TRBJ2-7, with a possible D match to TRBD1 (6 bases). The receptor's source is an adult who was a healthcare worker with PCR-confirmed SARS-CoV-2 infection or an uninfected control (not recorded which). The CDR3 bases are TGTGCCAGCACCTTAGGGGGACCTTCCTACGAGCAGTACTTC. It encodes CASTLGGPSYEQYF.